This paragraph covers one T cell receptor beta chain sequence. Its specificity is not known. This sample was included in a study of T cell clonotyping in hematopoietic cell transplantation. Study findings and constraints: Few recipient clonotypes overlapped donors; over 95% were de novo at given depth. After transplant, recipient diversity fell while pathologically expanded clonotypes grew through day 180. Cells were unsorted, so CD4 and CD8 contributions were not separated. Higher Inverse Simpson Index values in graft donor and pretransplant recipient predicted broader posttransplant TCR diversity.

Generated by immunoSEQ multiplex PCR, the TCRdb table keeps only in-frame clones and is missing some. The sample consists of approximately 70,000 clones, over 90% of them appearing once. V lost 7 bases to trimming and J lost 0 bases, with 17 bases between them. This CDR3 contains 15 residues. Germline V CDR1 and CDR2: SGHRS, YFSETQ. Sequenced sample: peripheral blood mononuclear cells. The J gene is TRBJ2-7, the V gene TRBV5-1, with a weak D call TRBD1 (6 bases). This TCR was sampled from a man aged 45-60 years in good health. Some clones in this sample may be carry-over from other donors' samples. CDR3 amino acids: CASRNRQDSSYEQYF. CDR3 sequence (DNA): TGCGCCAGCCGAAACCGGCAGGACAGCTCCTACGAGCAGTACTTC.